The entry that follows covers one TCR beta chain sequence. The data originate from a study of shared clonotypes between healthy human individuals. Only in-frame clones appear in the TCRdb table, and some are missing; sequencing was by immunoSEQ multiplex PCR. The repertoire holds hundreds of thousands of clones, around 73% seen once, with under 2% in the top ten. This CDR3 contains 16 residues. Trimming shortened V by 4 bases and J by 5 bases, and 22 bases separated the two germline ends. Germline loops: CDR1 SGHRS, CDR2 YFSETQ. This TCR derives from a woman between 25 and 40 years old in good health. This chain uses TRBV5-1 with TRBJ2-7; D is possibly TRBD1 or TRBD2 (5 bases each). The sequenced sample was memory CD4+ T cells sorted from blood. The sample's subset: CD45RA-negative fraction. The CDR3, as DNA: TGCGCCAGCAGCCCCCGAGAGGGCAGGGAATATAACGAGCAGTACTTC. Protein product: CASSPREGREYNEQYF.